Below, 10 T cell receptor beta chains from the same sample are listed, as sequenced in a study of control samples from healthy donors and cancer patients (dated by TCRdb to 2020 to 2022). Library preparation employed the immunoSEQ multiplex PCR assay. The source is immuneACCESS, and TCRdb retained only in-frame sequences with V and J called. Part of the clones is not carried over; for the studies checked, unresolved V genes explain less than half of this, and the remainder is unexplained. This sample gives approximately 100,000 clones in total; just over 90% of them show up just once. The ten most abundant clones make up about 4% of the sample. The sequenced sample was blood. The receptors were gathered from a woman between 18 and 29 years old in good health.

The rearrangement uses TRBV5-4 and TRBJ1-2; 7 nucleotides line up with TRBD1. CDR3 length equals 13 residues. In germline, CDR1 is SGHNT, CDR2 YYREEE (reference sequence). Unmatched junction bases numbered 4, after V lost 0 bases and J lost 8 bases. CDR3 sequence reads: CASSLEGAIGYTF. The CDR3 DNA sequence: TGTGCCAGCAGCTTGGAGGGGGCCATAGGCTACACCTTC.

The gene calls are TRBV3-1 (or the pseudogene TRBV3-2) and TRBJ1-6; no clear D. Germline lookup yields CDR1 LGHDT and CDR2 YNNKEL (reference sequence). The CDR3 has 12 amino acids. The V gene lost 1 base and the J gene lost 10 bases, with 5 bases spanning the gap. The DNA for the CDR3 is TGTGCCAGCAGCCAAGGGGGATCACCCCTCCACTTT. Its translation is CASSQGGSPLHF.

The CDR3 region has the DNA TGTGCCAGCAGTCCCACACTAGCAGGAGATACGCAGTATTTT. Translating gives CASSPTLAGDTQYF. The chain is built from TRBV6-5 and TRBJ2-3, with a weak D call TRBD2 (6 bases). Trimming shortened V by 5 bases and J by 5 bases, and 14 bases separated the two germline ends. CDR1 and CDR2 (germline): MNHEY, SVGAGI. This CDR3 region has 14 residues.

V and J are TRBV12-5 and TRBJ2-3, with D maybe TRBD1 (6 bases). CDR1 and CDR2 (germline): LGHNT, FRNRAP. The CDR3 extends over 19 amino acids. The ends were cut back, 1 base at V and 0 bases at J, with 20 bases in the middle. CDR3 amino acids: CASGLELTGTETSTDTQYF. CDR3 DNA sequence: TGTGCTAGTGGTTTGGAGCTTACAGGGACCGAAACTAGCACAGATACGCAGTATTTT.

The DNA for the CDR3 is TGTGCCAGCAGGCCCGGGACTAGTAGTCATGAGCAGTTCTTC. Translating gives CASRPGTSSHEQFF. The chain joins TRBV2 to TRBJ2-1; 8 bases are a match to TRBD2. V gave up 6 bases and J gave up 8 bases; unmatched junction bases: 9. This CDR3 region has 14 residues. Germline lookup yields CDR1 SNHLY and CDR2 FYNNEI.

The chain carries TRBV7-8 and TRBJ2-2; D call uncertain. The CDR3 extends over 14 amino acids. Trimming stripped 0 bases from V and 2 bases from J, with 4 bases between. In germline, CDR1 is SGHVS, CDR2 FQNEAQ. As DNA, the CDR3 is TGTGCCAGCAGCTTAGCAGGAAACACCGGGGAGCTGTTTTTT. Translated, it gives CASSLAGNTGELFF.

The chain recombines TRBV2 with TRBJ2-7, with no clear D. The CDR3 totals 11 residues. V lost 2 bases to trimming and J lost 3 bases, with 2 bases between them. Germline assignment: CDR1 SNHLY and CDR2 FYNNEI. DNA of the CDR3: TGTGCCAGCAGTGAAAACTACGAGCAGTACTTC. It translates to CASSENYEQYF.

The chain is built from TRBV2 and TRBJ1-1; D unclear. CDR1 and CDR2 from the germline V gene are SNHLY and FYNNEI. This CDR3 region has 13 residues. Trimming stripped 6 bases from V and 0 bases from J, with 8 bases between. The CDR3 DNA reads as TGTGCCAGCAGAAGTCCGATGAACACTGAAGCTTTCTTT. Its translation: CASRSPMNTEAFF.

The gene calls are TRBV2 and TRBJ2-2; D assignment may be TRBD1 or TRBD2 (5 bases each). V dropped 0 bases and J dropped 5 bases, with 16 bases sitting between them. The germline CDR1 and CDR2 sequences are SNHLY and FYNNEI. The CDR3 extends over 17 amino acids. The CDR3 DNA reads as TGTGCCAGCAGTGAAGCGCACGGGACCTGGTGGACCGGGGAGCTGTTTTTT. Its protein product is CASSEAHGTWWTGELFF.

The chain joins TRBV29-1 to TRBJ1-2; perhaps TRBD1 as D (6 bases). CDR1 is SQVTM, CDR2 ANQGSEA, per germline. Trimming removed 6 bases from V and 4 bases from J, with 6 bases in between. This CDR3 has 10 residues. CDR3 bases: TGCAGCGTGGACAGCTATGGCTACACCTTC. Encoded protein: CSVDSYGYTF.